The T cell receptor (beta chain) described here comes from a study of T cell repertoires in cytomegalovirus infection. Overall study context: Both CMV infection and a matching HLA type were indicated by public TCR beta signatures.

This CDR3 spans 18 amino acids. Trimming took off 0 bases at V and 1 base at J, with 19 bases between the two ends. The germline gives CDR1 SGHRS, CDR2 YFSETQ. TCRdb ran MiXCR on the reads and lists one entry per CDR3 protein. The sample consists of 450,000 to 600,000 distinct CDR3 sequences, roughly 34% of them appearing once. Turning to this clonotype: Its specificity is not known.

The receptor was derived from a human donor in good health (CMV status not recorded). Some clones in this sample may be carry-over from other donors' samples. The chain combines TRBV5-1 with TRBJ2-5; no clear D. The sequenced sample was cultured PBMCs, obtained from culture after CMV antigen stimulation. CDR3: CASSLEENWSLVQETQYF. Here the CDR3 DNA reads TGCGCCAGCAGCTTGGAGGAAAACTGGAGTCTCGTCCAAGAGACCCAGTACTTC.